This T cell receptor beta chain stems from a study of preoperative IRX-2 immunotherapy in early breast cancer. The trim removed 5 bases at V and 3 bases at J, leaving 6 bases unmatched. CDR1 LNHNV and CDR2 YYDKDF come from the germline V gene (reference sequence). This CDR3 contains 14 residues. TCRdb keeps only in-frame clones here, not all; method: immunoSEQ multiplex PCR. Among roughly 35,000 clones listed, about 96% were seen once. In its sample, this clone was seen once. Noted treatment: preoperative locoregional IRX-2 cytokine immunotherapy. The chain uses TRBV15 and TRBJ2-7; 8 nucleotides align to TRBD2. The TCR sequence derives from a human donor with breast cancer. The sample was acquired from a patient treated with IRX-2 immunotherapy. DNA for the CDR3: TGTGCCACCAGCCCCGGGAGGGCTTTCTACGAGCAGTACTTC. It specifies CATSPGRAFYEQYF.